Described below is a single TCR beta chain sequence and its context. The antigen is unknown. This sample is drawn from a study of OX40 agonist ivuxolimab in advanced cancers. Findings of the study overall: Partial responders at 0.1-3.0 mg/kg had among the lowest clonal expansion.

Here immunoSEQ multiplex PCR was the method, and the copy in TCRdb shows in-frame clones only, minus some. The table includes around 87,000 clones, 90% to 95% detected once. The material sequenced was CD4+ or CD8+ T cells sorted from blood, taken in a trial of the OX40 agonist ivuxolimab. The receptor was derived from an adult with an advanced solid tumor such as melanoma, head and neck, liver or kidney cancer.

CDR3 in amino acids: CASSPGQGAMNTEAFF. The CDR3 nucleotides are TGTGCCAGCAGCCCTGGACAGGGGGCCATGAACACTGAAGCTTTCTTT. This rearrangement joins TRBV4-2 to TRBJ1-1, with 11 bases identical to TRBD1. CDR3 size: 16 residues. Germline assignment: CDR1 LGHNA and CDR2 YNFKEQ. The junction had 4 bases not matched to a gene; V was cut back by 4 bases and J by 0 bases.